The clone carrying this T cell receptor (beta chain) has ten or more counts. The sample's time point: sample taken at primary tumor resection. The input material, whole RNA from tumor, nontumor lung or frozen PBMC, was sequenced unsorted. The 60 to 80 donors had untreated early-stage non-small cell lung cancer. The library protocol tagged each TCR cDNA with a unique molecular identifier. Using its own MiXCR run on the 5' RACE reads, TCRdb lists one record per CDR3 protein. This sample has around 40,000 distinct CDR3 sequences, with 5.2% found just once. Germline V gives CDR1 KGHDR, CDR2 SFDVKD. The CDR3 sequence is 14 residues long. Between the trimmed V and J ends, which lost 4 bases and 7 bases, there was a span of 15 bases. This record comes from a study of spatial heterogeneity in lung cancer. About the research overall: Consistently, beta-chain sequences turned up in larger numbers than alpha-chain sequences did.

The V call is TRBV24-1, the J call TRBJ2-5; D gene ambiguous. The sample consisted of PBMCs, taken at surgery. This clonotype was obtained from a female donor with early-stage non-small cell lung cancer. CDR3 region: CATSESRPPGTQYF. DNA for the CDR3: TGTGCCACCAGTGAGTCCCGACCTCCAGGGACCCAGTACTTC.